The 21 T cell receptor beta chains in this list originate from one sample, sequenced in a study of blood T cell repertoires in COVID-19. Here immunoSEQ multiplex PCR was the method, and the copy in TCRdb shows in-frame clones only, minus some. The sample yields 55,000 to 80,000 clones, 75% to 90% seen once. The specimen sequenced was peripheral blood. The source of these receptors is a man aged 50 to 59 with acute or convalescent COVID-19.

The V gene is TRBV11-2, the J gene TRBJ1-1, with 11 bases lining up with TRBD1. CDR3 length equals 15 residues. The V gene end was trimmed by 3 bases and the J gene end by 5 bases; junction bases not matched to a gene: 5. Germline assignment: CDR1 SGHAT and CDR2 FQNNGV. CDR3 sequence: CASSLAGTGGTEAFF. CDR3 nucleotide sequence: TGTGCCAGCAGCTTGGCCGGGACAGGGGGAACTGAAGCTTTCTTT.

The rearrangement joins TRBV5-4 to TRBJ1-4, with D possibly being TRBD1 (5 bases). The CDR3 extends over 17 amino acids. V was cut by 1 base and J by 8 bases, with 21 bases left in between. Germline V CDR1 and CDR2: SGHNT, YYREEE (reference sequence). The DNA of the CDR3 is TGTGCCAGCAGCTTGTCGGCGGGGACTGGGGGAGCCGAAAAACTGTTTTTT. Protein: CASSLSAGTGGAEKLFF.

The V call is TRBV2, the J call TRBJ1-2, with D tentatively TRBD1 (6 bases). Germline V CDR1 and CDR2: SNHLY, FYNNEI. The CDR3 runs to 12 residues. Trimming stripped 11 bases from V and 0 bases from J, with 10 bases between. CDR3 bases: TGTGCCGGGAACAGGGCTAACTATGGCTACACCTTC. Protein sequence: CAGNRANYGYTF.

V usage is TRBV10-1 and J usage is TRBJ2-1, with D possibly TRBD2 on 6 matching bases. Germline-derived CDR1 and CDR2 are WNHNN and SYGVQD (reference sequence). The CDR3 totals 16 residues. V was shortened by 6 bases and J by 0 bases, with 15 bases between the two germline ends. CDR3 residues: CASSRDFGSSYNEQFF. For the CDR3, the DNA is TGCGCCAGCAGCCGGGATTTCGGGAGCTCCTACAATGAGCAGTTCTTC.

The rearrangement links TRBV11-3 to TRBJ2-1; 7 nucleotides align to TRBD2. Germline V gene sequence: CDR1 SGHNT, CDR2 YENEEA. Trimming took 5 bases from V and 9 from J; bases not matched to a gene: 16. The CDR3 contains 16 residues. The CDR3 reads CASSPRTPGLLVEQFF. The DNA of the CDR3 is TGTGCCAGCAGCCCCCGAACACCGGGACTATTGGTTGAGCAGTTCTTC.

This sequence joins TRBV11-3 and TRBJ2-5, with a possible D match to TRBD1 (6 bases). This CDR3 has 17 residues. Germline CDR1 is SGHNT and CDR2 is YENEEA. With 2 bases removed from V and 1 base from J, the gap between germline ends came to 17 bases. As DNA, the CDR3 is TGTGCCAGCAGCTTACCAACTAGTCTAGGGGGCCAAGAGACCCAGTACTTC. This gives the protein CASSLPTSLGGQETQYF.

The rearrangement uses TRBV4-3 and TRBJ1-1; 7 bases agree with TRBD1. V gave up 0 bases and J gave up 1 base; unmatched junction bases: 8. The CDR3 covers 17 residues. Germline-derived CDR1 and CDR2 are LGHNA and YSLEER. The CDR3 reads CASSQDYRGTGNTEAFF. CDR3 DNA: TGCGCCAGCAGCCAAGATTACAGGGGAACGGGGAACACTGAAGCTTTCTTT.

This clone occurred once. The rearrangement links TRBV9 to TRBJ1-6; D call uncertain. The ends were cut back, 4 bases at V and 0 bases at J, with 11 bases in the middle. Germline V gene data show CDR1 as SGDLS and CDR2 as YYNGEE. The CDR3 loop spans 16 amino acids. The DNA for the CDR3 is TGTGCCAGCAGCAATAGTGTAAGCTCCTATAATTCACCCCTCCACTTT. It codes for CASSNSVSSYNSPLHF.

J is TRBJ1-5 and V is TRBV6-6; no clear D. CDR3 length equals 14 residues. V lost 2 bases, J lost 3 bases, and 8 bases lay in between. Germline lookup yields CDR1 MNHNY and CDR2 SVGAGI (reference sequence). CDR3: CASSYAEVNQPQHF. The CDR3 nucleotides are TGTGCCAGCAGTTACGCCGAGGTCAATCAGCCCCAGCATTTT.

This clone came up once. The chain uses TRBV28 and TRBJ1-1; D is undetermined. Germline-derived CDR1 and CDR2 are MDHEN and SYDVKM. This CDR3 has 14 residues. The V and J ends lost 8 bases and 4 bases respectively, with 17 bases between them. CDR3 sequence (DNA): TGTGCCAGCCCTCCAACCGGCGGTGGCACTGAAGCTTTCTTT. Its protein product is CASPPTGGGTEAFF. The variable domain in full, with the rest retrieved from reference TRBV28 and TRBJ1-1, is DVKVTQSSRYLVKRTGEKVFLECVQDMDHENMFWYRQDPGLGLRLIYFSYDVKMKEKGDIPEGYSVSREKKERFSLILESASTNQTSMYLCASPPTGGGTEAFFGQGTRLTVV.

The V gene is TRBV29-1, the J gene TRBJ2-7, with D perhaps TRBD2 (6 bases). CDR1 is SQVTM, CDR2 ANQGSEA, per germline. The CDR3 runs to 13 residues. The V gene lost 6 bases and the J gene lost 3 bases, with 15 bases spanning the gap. The CDR3 loop reads CSVSGAKLYEQYF. In nucleotides, the CDR3 is TGCAGCGTGTCGGGAGCTAAACTCTACGAGCAGTACTTC.

Written as DNA, the CDR3 is TGCGCCAGCAGCTTTGAGGGAGAAAAACTGTTTTTT. Amino acid sequence: CASSFEGEKLFF. The chain carries TRBV5-1 and TRBJ1-4; D ambiguous. Germline CDR1 is SGHRS and CDR2 is YFSETQ. The V end was cut by 2 bases, the J end by 8 bases, with 7 bases between. CDR3 size: 12 residues.

V and J are TRBV24-1 and TRBJ2-7; D uncertain. This CDR3 has 12 amino acids. V shed 3 bases and J shed 3 bases, with 5 bases lying between them. Looked up from germline, CDR1 is KGHDR and CDR2 is SFDVKD. In DNA form, the CDR3 reads TGTGCCACCAGTGATCGAGGCTACGAGCAGTACTTC. This translates into CATSDRGYEQYF.

V usage is TRBV3-1 (or the pseudogene TRBV3-2) and J usage is TRBJ1-1; D uncertain. V was cut by 5 bases and J by 0 bases, with 10 bases left in between. Per germline, CDR1 LGHDT and CDR2 YNNKEL (reference sequence). This CDR3 region has 14 residues. CDR3 sequence (DNA): TGTGCCAGCAGCACCGGTAGCTTGAACACTGAAGCTTTCTTT. It specifies CASSTGSLNTEAFF.

The V call is TRBV19, the J call TRBJ2-1; 9 nucleotides line up with TRBD2. This CDR3 has 14 residues. Trimming cost V 4 bases and J 7 bases; bases outside gene matches: 5. From germline, CDR1 is LNHDA and CDR2 SQIVND (reference sequence). The CDR3 DNA sequence: TGTGCCAGTAGTAGCGGGAGGGCCCATAATGAGCAGTTCTTC. It translates to CASSSGRAHNEQFF.

The gene calls are TRBV7-3 and TRBJ2-1, with D possibly being TRBD2 (6 bases). Trimming pared 2 bases from V and 2 bases from J, leaving 13 bases between. The length of the CDR3 is 16 residues. Germline values: CDR1 SGHTA, CDR2 FQGTGA. The CDR3 is CASSLEPGAAYNEQFF. CDR3 coding DNA: TGTGCCAGCAGCTTAGAACCGGGAGCGGCCTACAATGAGCAGTTCTTC.

The V and J genes are TRBV21-1 and TRBJ2-4; the table's D call TRBD2 went unverified against the DNA. TRBV21-1 is a known pseudogene. CDR3 length equals 18 residues. CDR3 in amino acids: CASSNGMGLAGVENIQYF. As DNA, the CDR3 is TGTGCCAGCAGCAATGGAATGGGACTAGCGGGAGTCGAAAACATTCAGTACTTC.

This chain uses TRBV6-5 with TRBJ2-2, with D maybe TRBD1 (5 bases). Trimming removed 4 bases from V and 2 bases from J, with 11 bases in between. This CDR3 is built from 15 residues. CDR1 and CDR2 (germline): MNHEY, SVGAGI. The CDR3 reads CASSFQGHNTGELFF. In nucleotides, the CDR3 is TGTGCCAGCAGTTTCCAGGGCCACAACACCGGGGAGCTGTTTTTT.

This clone has only one observation. J is TRBJ2-1 and V is TRBV7-6, with D perhaps TRBD1 (5 bases). Germline V gene sequence: CDR1 SGHVS, CDR2 FNYEAQ. The CDR3 runs 15 residues. Trimming shortened V by 3 bases and J by 2 bases, and 11 bases separated the two germline ends. This chain's CDR3 is CASSLVADTYNEQFF. The CDR3 DNA reads TGTGCCAGCAGCTTGGTGGCGGACACCTACAATGAGCAGTTCTTC.

This sequence joins TRBV7-2 and TRBJ1-1; 9 nucleotides match TRBD1. J lost 5 bases, V lost 4 bases, and 11 bases had no gene match. CDR3 size: 16 residues. The germline CDR1 and CDR2 sequences are SGHTA and FQGNSA. CDR3 DNA: TGTGCCAGCAGCTGGGGACAGGGAGGGCGATCTACTGAAGCTTTCTTT. Translation gives CASSWGQGGRSTEAFF.

The count of this clone is one. The CDR3 sequence: CASSAGVSTGELFF. CDR3 nucleotide sequence: TGTGCCAGCAGTGCGGGAGTGAGCACCGGGGAGCTGTTTTTT. This chain links TRBV27 with TRBJ2-2; 7 nucleotides agree with TRBD2. Trimming removed 5 bases from V and 4 bases from J; junction bases left unmatched: 4. The CDR3 runs to 14 residues. Per the germline V gene, CDR1 is MNHEY and CDR2 is SMNVEV (reference sequence).